This TCR beta chain was found in a study of blood T cells in healthy people across ages. This clonotype was seen many times. Per germline, CDR1 MNHEY and CDR2 SVGAGI. V lost 2 bases, J lost 5 bases, and 3 bases lay in between. The CDR3 is made up of 11 amino acids. A second PCR, run for roughly 7 to 11 cycles, used a sample-barcoded 5' primer plus a J-beta primer mix. TCRdb called the 5' RACE reads again in MiXCR, with one record for every CDR3 protein. The data show roughly 830,000 distinct CDR3 sequences, about 59% seen once. The material sequenced was blood. This chain uses TRBV6-5 with TRBJ2-5; no clear D gene. The receptor comes from a man aged 25-45 years in good health. CDR3 protein: CASSYRETQYF. The CDR3 coding sequence is TGTGCCAGCAGTTACCGGGAGACCCAGTACTTC.